This is a list of T cell receptor beta chains from one sample in a study of metastatic and nonmetastatic thyroid tumors. Using MiXCR, TCRdb reanalyzed the PCR reads. The repertoire has 35,000 to 45,000 clones, under 4% of them found once; the top ten carry around 9.9%. Sequenced sample: blood. Source of these receptors: a female donor with papillary thyroid cancer or a benign thyroid nodule (not recorded which). Some clones in this sample may be carry-over from other donors' samples. Each CDR3 is given with its conserved first and last residue. D genes are given only for firm matches. Rows give clone size only sometimes, using once, few, many, or a class for an expanded clone.

D gene	V gene	clone size	J gene	CDR3 protein	CDR3 DNA
TRBD1	TRBV19	NA	TRBJ1-3	CASSISRDSSGNTIYF	TGTGCCAGTAGTATAAGCCGGGACAGCTCTGGAAACACCATATATTTT
NA	TRBV9	NA	TRBJ2-1	CASSVVENHNEQFF	TGTGCCAGCAGCGTAGTGGAGAACCACAATGAGCAGTTCTTC
TRBD2	TRBV6-1	few	TRBJ2-1	CASRPGGREQFF	TGTGCCAGCAGGCCGGGGGGGCGTGAGCAGTTCTTC
NA	TRBV12-3/TRBV12-4	few	TRBJ1-3	CATAELGTASGNTIYF	TGTGCCACCGCCGAACTCGGGACTGCCTCTGGAAACACCATATATTTT
TRBD1	TRBV20-1	many	TRBJ2-4	CSARGQGARLRQNIQYF	TGCAGTGCTAGAGGGCAGGGGGCGCGTCTTCGGCAAAACATTCAGTACTTC
NA	TRBV7-3	many	TRBJ2-1	CASSPRVGDQEQFF	TGTGCCAGCAGCCCAAGGGTGGGGGACCAGGAGCAGTTCTTC
TRBD2	TRBV19	few	TRBJ2-3	CTSQRGGYTDTRYF	TGTACCAGTCAACGGGGGGGGTACACAGATACGCGGTATTTT
NA	TRBV6-1	NA	TRBJ1-2	CASSERILLNYAYTF	TGTGCCAGCAGTGAACGGATACTCCTCAACTATGCCTACACCTTC
NA	TRBV7-6	many	TRBJ2-5	CASSRNQETQYF	TGTGCCAGCAGCCGTAACCAAGAGACCCAGTACTTC
NA	TRBV20-1	many	TRBJ2-7	CSALGDNLYEQYF	TGCAGTGCCCTAGGGGACAATCTCTACGAGCAGTACTTC
NA	TRBV18	few	TRBJ1-1	CASSSNLGRSEAFF	TGTGCCAGCTCATCTAACCTTGGTCGGTCTGAAGCTTTCTTT
TRBD1	TRBV28	NA	TRBJ1-2	CASRQRGGEGALYGYTF	TGTGCCAGCAGACAACGCGGGGGGGAGGGGGCCCTCTATGGCTACACCTTC
NA	TRBV28	few	TRBJ2-1	CASSGGFEQFF	TGTGCCAGCAGCGGAGGGTTTGAGCAGTTCTTC
TRBD1	TRBV30	few	TRBJ1-2	CAGPRDSSVGYTF	TGTGCCGGCCCCCGGGACAGCTCTGTTGGCTACACCTTC
TRBD1	TRBV4-1	NA	TRBJ1-3	CASSPRSQTGENTIYF	TGCGCCAGCAGCCCACGATCGCAAACAGGGGAAAACACCATATATTTT
TRBD2	TRBV6-6	NA	TRBJ2-2	CASSYSGLAGSGTGELFF	TGTGCCAGCAGTTACTCGGGACTAGCGGGATCGGGCACCGGGGAGCTTTTTTTT
TRBD2	TRBV20-1	NA	TRBJ2-2	CSARDASGGTGELFF	TGCAGTGCTAGAGATGCTAGCGGGGGCACCGGTGAGCTGTTTTTT
TRBD2	TRBV5-1	NA	TRBJ2-3	CASNLGLAGTDTQYF	TGCGCCAGCAACCTCGGGCTAGCGGGAACAGATACGCAGTATTTT
NA	TRBV6-1	NA	TRBJ2-5	CASTESGVTTETQYF	TGTGCCAGCACTGAATCGGGGGTGACGACGGAAACCCAGTACTTC
NA	TRBV6-4	NA	TRBJ1-5	CASRALIYSNQPQHF	TGTGCCAGCAGGGCCCTTATCTATAGCAATCAGCCCCAGCATTTT
NA	TRBV19	many	TRBJ2-3	CASSIRRADTQYF	TGTGCCAGTAGTATCCGAAGGGCAGATACGCAGTATTTT
NA	TRBV7-8	many	TRBJ1-5	CASSLAGENQPQHF	TGTGCCAGCAGCTTAGCCGGCGAAAATCAGCCCCAGCATTTT
TRBD1	TRBV2	many	TRBJ2-4	CASSAGTGGSPGGNIQYF	TGTGCCAGCAGTGCCGGGACAGGGGGCTCCCCTGGCGGAAACATTCAGTACTTC
TRBD1	TRBV6-2/TRBV6-3	NA	TRBJ1-1	CASSFRGGTEAFF	TGTGCCAGCAGTTTCAGGGGGGGAACAGAAGCTTTCTTT
NA	TRBV11-2	many	TRBJ2-7	CASSLVGGGHRSYEQYF	TGTGCCAGCAGCTTAGTTGGAGGGGGGCACCGATCCTACGAGCAGTACTTC
NA	TRBV15	few	TRBJ1-2	CATSNSRDRYGYTF	TGTGCCACCAGCAACTCACGGGATCGTTATGGCTACACCTTC
TRBD2	TRBV7-9	many	TRBJ2-1	CASSLARGSGRAFYNEQFF	TGTGCCAGCAGCTTAGCCCGGGGTAGCGGGAGGGCCTTCTACAATGAGCAGTTCTTC
NA	TRBV27	many	TRBJ2-7	CASRSGQNPAYEQYF	TGTGCCAGCAGATCCGGACAGAACCCGGCCTACGAGCAGTACTTC
NA	TRBV12-3/TRBV12-4	few	TRBJ2-7	CASCPEWSSYEQYF	TGTGCCAGCTGTCCGGAGTGGAGCTCCTACGAGCAGTACTTC
TRBD2	TRBV19	many	TRBJ2-7	CASSMVGSGSGYEQYF	TGTGCCAGTAGTATGGTGGGGAGCGGGAGTGGTTACGAGCAGTACTTC
NA	TRBV7-8	many	TRBJ2-5	CASSLGKTQYF	TGTGCCAGCAGCTTAGGGAAGACCCAGTACTTC
NA	TRBV7-6	NA	TRBJ1-3	CVSSLGRVSGNTIYF	TGTGTCAGCAGCTTAGGGCGGGTCTCTGGAAACACCATATATTTT
NA	TRBV30	many	TRBJ1-1	CAWGGGGTGNTEAFF	TGTGCCTGGGGGGGGGGGGGGACGGGGAACACTGAAGCTTTCTTT
NA	TRBV28	NA	TRBJ2-7	CASSTSRSGSYEQYF	TGTGCCAGCAGTACCTCCCGATCGGGCTCCTACGAGCAGTACTTC
NA	TRBV28	many	TRBJ1-5	CASSLVRIGNQPQHF	TGTGCCAGCAGTTTGGTCCGGATAGGCAATCAGCCCCAGCATTTT
TRBD1	TRBV6-1	NA	TRBJ1-5	CASGTGTGGNQPQHF	TGTGCCAGCGGCACCGGGACAGGGGGCAATCAGCCCCAGCATTTC
TRBD1	TRBV30	few	TRBJ1-6	CAWRDRGYSPLHF	TGTGCCTGGAGGGACAGGGGATACTCACCCCTCCACTTT
NA	TRBV9	many	TRBJ1-2	CASSVAGGAYGYTF	TGTGCCAGCAGCGTAGCGGGGGGCGCTTATGGCTACACCTTC
NA	TRBV6-5	few	TRBJ2-2	CASSYIAGELFF	TGTGCCAGCAGTTACATAGCCGGGGAGCTGTTTTTT
TRBD1	TRBV12-3/TRBV12-4	many	TRBJ1-5	CASSRRGQLDQPQHF	TGTGCCAGCAGTCGAAGGGGGCAGTTAGATCAGCCCCAGCATTTT
NA	TRBV4-1	many	TRBJ2-1	CASSQAAGVDEQFF	TGCGCCAGCAGCCAAGCGGCAGGGGTGGATGAGCAGTTCTTC
NA	TRBV3-1	many	TRBJ1-1	CASSPTSQGTAFF	TGTGCCAGCAGCCCTACTTCCCAGGGTACCGCTTTCTTT
NA	TRBV12-3/TRBV12-4	few	TRBJ2-1	CASSLVLDSLSEEQFF	TGTGCCAGCAGTTTAGTTCTGGACTCCCTATCGGAGGAGCAGTTCTTC